The clone carrying this T cell receptor beta chain showed up just a few times. Antigen unknown. The sample belongs to a study of T-cell memory formation after mild COVID-19. CDR1 and CDR2 (germline): SGHDT, YYEEEE. V was clipped by 5 bases and J by 0 bases, with 6 bases between them. This CDR3 comprises 13 residues. TCRdb called the 5' RACE reads again in MiXCR, with one record for every CDR3 protein. The data hold about 600,000 distinct CDR3 sequences, with about a fifth observed a single time. The study, taken as a whole, reports: Clones that contracted clustered mainly in CM and EM if CD4+ and in EMRA if CD8+.

The sequence derives from an adult woman who had mild COVID-19 (a few samples of this study predate the infection). Cell type and time point are not known. V is TRBV5-6 and J is TRBJ1-5; D is unresolved. Source material: PBMCs or a T cell subset sorted from them (not recorded which). CDR3 DNA: TGTGCCAGCAGTCGTTATAGCAATCAGCCCCAGCATTTT. Protein: CASSRYSNQPQHF.